One sample yielded the 10 T cell receptor beta chains listed below, sequenced in a study of a mutant IDH1 vaccine in newly diagnosed glioma. Time point defined: week 11, during vaccination. Topical imiquimod accompanied each vaccine dose, which consisted of 300 ug of mutant IDH1 20-mer peptide. The method was immunoSEQ multiplex PCR; TCRdb's version includes in-frame clones alone and lacks a portion of them. The sample records about 110,000 clones, 85% to 90% being singletons. For these receptors, no antigen is known. The sample consisted of PBMCs, taken from a glioma patient whose treatment included an IDH1 peptide vaccine. The receptors originated from a woman aged 45-65 years with glioma.

V is TRBV6-6 and J is TRBJ2-7; TRBD1 might be the D (6 bases). The ends were cut back, 4 bases at V and 2 bases at J, with 9 bases in the middle. Germline CDR1 reads MNHNY; CDR2 reads SVGAGI (reference sequence). The CDR3 is 13 residues long. This CDR3 is CASSLRQAYEQYF. CDR3 bases: TGTGCCAGCAGTTTAAGACAGGCCTACGAGCAGTACTTC.

The rearrangement links TRBV7-3 to TRBJ2-1, with 7 positions matching TRBD2. The V and J ends lost 3 bases and 3 bases, in that order; junction bases with no gene match: 5. The germline V gene has CDR1 SGHTA and CDR2 FQGTGA. The CDR3 loop spans 15 amino acids. This chain's CDR3 is CASSFSLADYNEQFF. The CDR3 bases are TGTGCCAGCAGCTTCTCGCTAGCGGACTACAATGAGCAGTTCTTC.

The V gene is TRBV9, the J gene TRBJ2-7, with D perhaps TRBD2 (6 bases). The CDR3 is made up of 15 amino acids. The germline gives CDR1 SGDLS, CDR2 YYNGEE. V was pared by 0 bases and J by 4 bases, with 14 bases between. CDR3 nucleotide sequence: TGTGCCAGCAGCGTAGGACTAGGCTTCGTTTACGAGCAGTACTTC. This encodes CASSVGLGFVYEQYF.

This clone turned up a few times. CDR3 DNA: TGCGCCAGCAGCCAAGATTCGGGCAATCAGCCCCAGCATTTT. Protein: CASSQDSGNQPQHF. V is TRBV4-1 and J is TRBJ1-5; unclear D gene. The CDR3 runs 14 residues. CDR1 is MGHRA and CDR2 is YSYEKL in the germline V gene. Trimming left V 0 bases short and J 2 bases short, with 5 bases between.

In this sample, this clone turned up once. This chain links TRBV28 with TRBJ2-5, with 8 positions matching TRBD1. The closer fit of TRBJ2-7 to the DNA end suggests the J call may be wrong. CDR3 length: 15 amino acids. Germline loops: CDR1 MDHEN, CDR2 SYDVKM. The CDR3: CVTTSPGQGSVEQYF. The CDR3 DNA reads as TGTGTTACAACGTCCCCCGGACAGGGAAGTGTCGAGCAGTACTTC.

This chain links TRBV29-1 with TRBJ2-7; 12 bases map to TRBD2. The CDR3 sequence is 14 residues long. Germline loops: CDR1 SQVTM, CDR2 ANQGSEA. After removal of 4 bases from V and 6 bases from J, the junction contained 7 bases not matched to a gene. CDR3 in DNA: TGCAGCGTTGGGACTAGCGGGAACCGAGTCGAGCAGTACTTC. Its translation: CSVGTSGNRVEQYF.

This clone was observed a handful of times. The rearrangement links TRBV20-1 to TRBJ2-2; D not resolved. This CDR3 contains 11 residues. V dropped 3 bases and J dropped 5 bases, with 4 bases sitting between them. Germline loops: CDR1 DFQATT, CDR2 SNEGSKA (reference sequence). The CDR3 protein is CSARGTGELFF. The DNA of the CDR3 is TGCAGTGCTAGGGGGACCGGGGAGCTGTTTTTT.

The rearrangement links TRBV6-5 to TRBJ2-1, with D possibly being TRBD1 or TRBD2 (6 bases each). Per the germline V gene, CDR1 is MNHEY and CDR2 is SVGAGI. CDR3 length: 13 amino acids. V gave up 0 bases and J gave up 12 bases, with 12 bases separating them. The CDR3 spells CASSYSGGLGQFF. The CDR3 DNA follows: TGTGCCAGCAGTTACTCGGGGGGCCTTGGGCAGTTCTTC.

The rearrangement joins TRBV27 to TRBJ2-1; 8 bases map to TRBD2. The CDR3 has 15 amino acids. Germline CDR1 is MNHEY and CDR2 is SMNVEV (reference sequence). V lost 8 bases, J lost 1 base, and 7 bases stayed unmatched. The DNA for the CDR3 is TGTGCCAGCCGCGGGCTAGCGGGTTCCTACAATGAGCAGTTCTTC. Translating gives CASRGLAGSYNEQFF.

In this sample, this clone turned up once. This sequence joins TRBV30 and TRBJ2-7; tentative D call: TRBD2 (6 bases). Germline V gene data show CDR1 as GTSNPN and CDR2 as SVGIG (reference sequence). The CDR3 sequence is 13 residues long. Trimming left V 0 bases short and J 5 bases short, with 11 bases between. The CDR3 loop reads CAWSVGTPNEQYF. DNA for the CDR3: TGTGCCTGGAGTGTAGGGACTCCGAACGAGCAGTACTTC.